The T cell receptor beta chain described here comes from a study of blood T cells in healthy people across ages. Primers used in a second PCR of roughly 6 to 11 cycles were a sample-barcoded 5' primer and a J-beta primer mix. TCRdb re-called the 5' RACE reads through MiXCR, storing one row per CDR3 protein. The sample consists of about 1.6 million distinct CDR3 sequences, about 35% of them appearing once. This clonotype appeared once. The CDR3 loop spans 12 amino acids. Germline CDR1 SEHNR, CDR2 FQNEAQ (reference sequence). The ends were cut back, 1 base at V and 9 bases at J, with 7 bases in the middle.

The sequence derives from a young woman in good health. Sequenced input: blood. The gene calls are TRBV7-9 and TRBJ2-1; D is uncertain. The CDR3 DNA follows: TGTGCCAGCAGCTTAGTAGATCGTGAGCAGTTCTTC. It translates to CASSLVDREQFF.